The present T cell receptor beta chain was sequenced within a study of T cells expressing NK-cell markers. Overall study: Sequencing of TCR beta repertoires drew on sorted CD3+CD56+NKG2C+, CD3+CD56+NKG2C- and CD3+CD56-NKG2C+ T cells. In the group of eight sequenced donors, seven were HCMV-seropositive and one was seronegative.

5'RACE template switching with UMIs generated TCR beta cDNA. TCRdb reprocessed the 5' RACE reads and stores each CDR3 protein as one record, lacking DNA. In all, the sample yields about 410,000 distinct CDR3 sequences. The CDR3 is 15 residues long. Germline V gene data show CDR1 as SGHDT and CDR2 as YYEEEE. The J gene is TRBJ1-3, the V gene TRBV5-6. What was sequenced was blood T cells: a sorted CD56 or NKG2C T cell subset, CD4+ or CD8+ T cells, or bulk PBMC T cells (not recorded which). This TCR derives from a woman between 50 and 59 years old in good health. CDR3 protein: CASSLAGRGRNTIYF.